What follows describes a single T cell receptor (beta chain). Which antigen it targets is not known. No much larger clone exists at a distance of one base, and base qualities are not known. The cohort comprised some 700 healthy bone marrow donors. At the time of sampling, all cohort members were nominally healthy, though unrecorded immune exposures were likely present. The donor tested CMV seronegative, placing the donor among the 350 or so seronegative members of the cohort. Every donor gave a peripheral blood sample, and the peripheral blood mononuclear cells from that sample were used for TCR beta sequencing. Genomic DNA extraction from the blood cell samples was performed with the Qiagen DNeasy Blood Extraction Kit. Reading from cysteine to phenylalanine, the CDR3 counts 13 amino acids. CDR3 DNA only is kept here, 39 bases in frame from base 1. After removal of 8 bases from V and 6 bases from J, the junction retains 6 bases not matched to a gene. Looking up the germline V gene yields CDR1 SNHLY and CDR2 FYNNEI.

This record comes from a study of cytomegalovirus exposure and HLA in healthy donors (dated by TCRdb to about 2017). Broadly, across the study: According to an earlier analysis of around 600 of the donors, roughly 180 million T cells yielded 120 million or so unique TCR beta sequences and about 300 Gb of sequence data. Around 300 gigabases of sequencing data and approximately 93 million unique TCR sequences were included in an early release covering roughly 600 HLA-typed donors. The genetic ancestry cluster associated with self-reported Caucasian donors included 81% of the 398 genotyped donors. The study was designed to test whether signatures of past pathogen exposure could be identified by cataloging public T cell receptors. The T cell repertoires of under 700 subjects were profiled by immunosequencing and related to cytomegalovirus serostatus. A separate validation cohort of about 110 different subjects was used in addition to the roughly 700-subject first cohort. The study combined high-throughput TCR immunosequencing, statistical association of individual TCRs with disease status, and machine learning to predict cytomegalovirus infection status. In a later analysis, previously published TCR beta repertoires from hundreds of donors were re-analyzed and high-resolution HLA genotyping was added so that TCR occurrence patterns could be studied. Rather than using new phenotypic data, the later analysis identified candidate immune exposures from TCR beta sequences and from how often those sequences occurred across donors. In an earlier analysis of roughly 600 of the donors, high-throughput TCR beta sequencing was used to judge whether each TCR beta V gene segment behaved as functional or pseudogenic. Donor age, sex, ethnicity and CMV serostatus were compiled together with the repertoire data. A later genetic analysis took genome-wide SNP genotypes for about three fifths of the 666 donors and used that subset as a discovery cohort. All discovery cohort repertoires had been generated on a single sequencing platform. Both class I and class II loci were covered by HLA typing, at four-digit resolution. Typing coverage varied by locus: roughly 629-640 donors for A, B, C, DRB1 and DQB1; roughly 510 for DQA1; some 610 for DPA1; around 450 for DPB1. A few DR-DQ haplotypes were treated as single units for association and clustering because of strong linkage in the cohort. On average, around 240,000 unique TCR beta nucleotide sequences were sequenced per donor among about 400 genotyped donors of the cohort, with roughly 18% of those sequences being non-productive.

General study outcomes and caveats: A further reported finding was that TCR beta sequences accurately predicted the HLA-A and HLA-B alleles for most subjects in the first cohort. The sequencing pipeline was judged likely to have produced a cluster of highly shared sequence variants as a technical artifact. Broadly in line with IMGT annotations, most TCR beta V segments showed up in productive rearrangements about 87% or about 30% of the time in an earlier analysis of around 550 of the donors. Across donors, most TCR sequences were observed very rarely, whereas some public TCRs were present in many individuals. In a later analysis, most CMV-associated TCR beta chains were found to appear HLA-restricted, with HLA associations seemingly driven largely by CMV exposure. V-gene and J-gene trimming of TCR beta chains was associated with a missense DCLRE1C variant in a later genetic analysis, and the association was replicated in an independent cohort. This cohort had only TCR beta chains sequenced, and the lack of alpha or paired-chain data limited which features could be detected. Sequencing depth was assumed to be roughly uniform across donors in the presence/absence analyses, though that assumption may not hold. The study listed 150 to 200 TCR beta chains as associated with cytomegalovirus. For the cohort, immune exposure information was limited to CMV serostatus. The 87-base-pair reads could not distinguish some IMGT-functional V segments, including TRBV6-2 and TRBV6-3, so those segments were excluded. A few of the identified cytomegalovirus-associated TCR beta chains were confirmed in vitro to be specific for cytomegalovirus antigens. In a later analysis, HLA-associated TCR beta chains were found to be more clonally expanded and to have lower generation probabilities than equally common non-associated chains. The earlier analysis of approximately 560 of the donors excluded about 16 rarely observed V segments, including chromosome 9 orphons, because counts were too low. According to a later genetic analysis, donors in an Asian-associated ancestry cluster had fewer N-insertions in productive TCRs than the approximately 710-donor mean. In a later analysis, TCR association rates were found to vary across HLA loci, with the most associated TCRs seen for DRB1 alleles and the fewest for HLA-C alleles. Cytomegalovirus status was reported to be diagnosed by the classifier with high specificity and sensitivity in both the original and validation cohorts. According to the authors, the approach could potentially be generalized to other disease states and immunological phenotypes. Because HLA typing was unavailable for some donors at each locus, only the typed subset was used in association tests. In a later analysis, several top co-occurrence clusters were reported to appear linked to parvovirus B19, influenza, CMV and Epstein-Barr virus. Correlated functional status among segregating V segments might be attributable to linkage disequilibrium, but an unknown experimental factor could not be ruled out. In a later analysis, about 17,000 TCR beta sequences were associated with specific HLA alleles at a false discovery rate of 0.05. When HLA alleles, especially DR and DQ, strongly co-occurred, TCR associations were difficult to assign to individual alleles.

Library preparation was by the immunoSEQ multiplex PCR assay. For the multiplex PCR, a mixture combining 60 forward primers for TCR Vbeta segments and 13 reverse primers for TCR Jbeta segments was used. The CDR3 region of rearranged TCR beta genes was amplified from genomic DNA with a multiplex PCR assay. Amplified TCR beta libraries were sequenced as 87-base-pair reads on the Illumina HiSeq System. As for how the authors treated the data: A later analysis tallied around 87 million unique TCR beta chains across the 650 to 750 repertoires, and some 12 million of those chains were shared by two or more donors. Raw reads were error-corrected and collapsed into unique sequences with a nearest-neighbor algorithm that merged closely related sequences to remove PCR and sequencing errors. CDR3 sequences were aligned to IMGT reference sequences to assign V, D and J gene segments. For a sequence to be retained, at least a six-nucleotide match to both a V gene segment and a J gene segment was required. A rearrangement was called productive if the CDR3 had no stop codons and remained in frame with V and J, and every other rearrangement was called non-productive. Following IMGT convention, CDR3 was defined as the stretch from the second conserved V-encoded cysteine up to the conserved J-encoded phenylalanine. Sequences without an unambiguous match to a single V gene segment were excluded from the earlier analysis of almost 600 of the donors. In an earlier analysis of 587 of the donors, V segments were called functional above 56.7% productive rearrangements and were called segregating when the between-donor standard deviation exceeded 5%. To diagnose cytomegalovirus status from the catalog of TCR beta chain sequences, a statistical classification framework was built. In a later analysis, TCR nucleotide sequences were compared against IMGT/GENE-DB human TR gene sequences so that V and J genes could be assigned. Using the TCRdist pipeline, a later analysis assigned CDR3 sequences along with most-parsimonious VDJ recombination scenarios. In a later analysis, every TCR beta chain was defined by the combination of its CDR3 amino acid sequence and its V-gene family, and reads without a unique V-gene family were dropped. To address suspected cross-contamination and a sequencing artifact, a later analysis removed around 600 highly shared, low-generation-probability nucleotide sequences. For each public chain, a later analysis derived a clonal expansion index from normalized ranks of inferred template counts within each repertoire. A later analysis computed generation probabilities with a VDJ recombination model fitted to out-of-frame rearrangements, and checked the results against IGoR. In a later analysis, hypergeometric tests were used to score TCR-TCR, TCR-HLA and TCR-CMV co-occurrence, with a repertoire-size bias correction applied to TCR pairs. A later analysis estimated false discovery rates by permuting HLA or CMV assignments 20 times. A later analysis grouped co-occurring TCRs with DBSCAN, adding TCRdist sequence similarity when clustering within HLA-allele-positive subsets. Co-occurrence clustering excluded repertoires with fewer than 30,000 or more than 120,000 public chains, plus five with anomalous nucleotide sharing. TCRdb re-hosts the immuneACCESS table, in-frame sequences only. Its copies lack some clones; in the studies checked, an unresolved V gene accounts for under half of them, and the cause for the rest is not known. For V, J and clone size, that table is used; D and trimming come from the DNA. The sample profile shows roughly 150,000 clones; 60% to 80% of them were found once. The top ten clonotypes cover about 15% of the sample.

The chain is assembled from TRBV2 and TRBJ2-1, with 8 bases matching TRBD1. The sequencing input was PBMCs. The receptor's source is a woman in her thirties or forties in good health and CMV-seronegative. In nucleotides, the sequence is TGTGCCAGCTCGGGACAGGTAATCAATGAGCAGTTCTTC. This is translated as CASSGQVINEQFF.